This note documents a single T cell receptor (beta chain) sequence. The antigen remains undetermined. Repertoires were generated with immunoSEQ multiplex PCR, while TCRdb's copy carries only in-frame clones and drops some. The sample has more than 150,000 clones, approximately 90% seen once. The data originate from a study of T cell responses to AZD1222 COVID-19 vaccine. Findings and limits, study-wide: CD4 TCRs linked to vaccination spanned spike, dominating at 160-218 and 743-854. White British donors predominated, females outnumbered males, and clonal diversity was possibly underestimated.

Trimming pared 0 bases from V and 2 bases from J, leaving 11 bases between. Germline V gene data show CDR1 as SEHNR and CDR2 as FQNEAQ (reference sequence). The CDR3 runs 15 residues. The J gene is TRBJ2-7, the V gene TRBV7-9, with unresolved D. The sequencing here drew on peripheral blood, taken 28 days after the second AZD1222 dose. The clonotype was recovered from an adult who received the AZD1222 COVID-19 vaccine. The DNA for the CDR3 is TGTGCCAGCAGCTTAGCGCGTGCCGGGCCCTACGAGCAGTACTTC. Translation gives CASSLARAGPYEQYF.